The 30 T cell receptor beta chains reported below all come from one sample, sequenced in a study of monozygotic twins with inflammatory bowel disease (dated by TCRdb to about 2019). Library preparation employed 5' RACE. The sample was run on an Illumina HiSeq 2500. The reads, reprocessed by TCRdb, yield one row per CDR3 protein sequence and no DNA. The table held for this sample gives about 300,000 distinct CDR3 sequences. The ten most abundant clones make up about 5% of the sample. Sequencing was done on a sample of blood. These receptors were obtained from a human donor with ulcerative colitis or Crohn's disease, or a healthy co-twin of an affected twin (not recorded which).

The rearrangement links TRBV20-1 to TRBJ2-7; without DNA, the TCRdb call of TRBD2 cannot be checked. This CDR3 region has 14 residues. The germline V gene encodes CDR1 DFQATT and CDR2 SNEGSKA (reference sequence). Here the CDR3 reads CSARRQGYSYEQYF.

V is TRBV5-1 and J is TRBJ2-6. Germline lookup yields CDR1 SGHRS and CDR2 YFSETQ. The CDR3 has 17 amino acids. The CDR3 loop reads CASSLGPGGPGANVLTF. Together with reference TRBV5-1 and TRBJ2-6, the CDR3 gives the full variable domain: KAGVTQTPRYLIKTRGQQVTLSCSPISGHRSVSWYQQTPGQGLQFLFEYFSETQRNKGNFPGRFSGRQFSNSRSEMNVSTLELGDSALYLCASSLGPGGPGANVLTFGAGSRLTVL.

V and J are TRBV10-3 and TRBJ2-1; with no DNA, the TCRdb D assignment of TRBD1 cannot be verified. Germline V gene sequence: CDR1 ENHRY, CDR2 SYGVKD. The CDR3 consists of 13 residues. CDR3 sequence reads: CAIQGTGFNEQFF.

This chain connects TRBV14 to TRBJ2-7; the TCRdb D gene call, TRBD2, has no DNA to confirm it. Germline V gene sequence: CDR1 SGHDN, CDR2 FVKESK. The CDR3 is 14 residues long. CDR3 sequence: CASSPLAGGREQYF.

The CDR3 loop reads CGTWPGQGFSRNQPQHF. The rearrangement links TRBV6-2 or TRBV6-3 to TRBJ1-5; the D call of TRBD1 rests on TCRdb alone, since no DNA is present to check it. The CDR3 is 17 amino acids. Germline-derived CDR1 and CDR2 are MNHEY and SVGEGT.

The CDR3 sequence is CASSPGTAFGTEAFF. The chain is built from TRBV4-3 and TRBJ1-1; TCRdb's assignment of TRBD1 cannot be checked, as there is no DNA. This CDR3 region has 15 residues. CDR1 and CDR2 (germline): LGHNA, YSLEER.

The rearrangement uses TRBV12-3 or TRBV12-4 and TRBJ2-4; TCRdb's D call of TRBD1 is untestable without DNA. The CDR3 length is 13 residues. The CDR3 reads CASSLSGKNIQYF.

The chain couples TRBV6-5 to TRBJ1-1. Germline values: CDR1 MNHEY, CDR2 SVGAGI. The CDR3 totals 14 residues. The chain's CDR3 is CASSYLKVGTEAFF.

CDR3 in amino acids: CASRRPHRGEEDTEAFF. V and J are TRBV12-3 or TRBV12-4 and TRBJ1-1; TCRdb's D gene call, TRBD1, goes unchecked for lack of DNA. The CDR3 is 17 amino acids.

The chain is built from TRBV7-2 and TRBJ1-6; TCRdb's assignment of TRBD1 cannot be checked, as there is no DNA. This CDR3 contains 13 residues. Germline assignment: CDR1 SGHTA and CDR2 FQGNSA. CDR3 residues: CASRQGTNSPLHF.

The chain employs TRBV6-5 and TRBJ1-2; there is no DNA to check the TCRdb D call of TRBD1. This CDR3 spans 15 amino acids. CDR1 and CDR2 (germline): MNHEY, SVGAGI. Here the CDR3 reads CASSYSSARYYGYTF.

V usage is TRBV7-2 and J usage is TRBJ1-2. Germline CDR1 SGHTA, CDR2 FQGNSA. The CDR3 is 13 amino acids. The CDR3 reads CASSFDAPLGYTF.

The chain couples TRBV12-3 or TRBV12-4 to TRBJ2-3; TCRdb gives TRBD1 as the D gene, but with no DNA this cannot be confirmed. The CDR3 is 13 amino acids. The CDR3 sequence is CASSFGGSDTQYF.

The chain uses TRBV5-1 and TRBJ1-1; TCRdb proposes TRBD1, but this gene call is untestable without DNA. This CDR3 region has 16 residues. Germline lookup yields CDR1 SGHRS and CDR2 YFSETQ. This chain's CDR3 is CASSLEGFGMNTEAFF.

CDR3 sequence reads: CASGKLAGGQDEQFF. V is TRBV19 and J is TRBJ2-1; TCRdb lists TRBD2, though no DNA is available to test this call. Germline loops: CDR1 LNHDA, CDR2 SQIVND (reference sequence). The CDR3 runs 15 residues.

The CDR3 spells CSVATSVDYEQYF. The gene calls are TRBV29-1 and TRBJ2-7; the TRBD2 assignment by TCRdb is unverifiable without DNA. The germline V gene has CDR1 SQVTM and CDR2 ANQGSEA. CDR3 length equals 13 residues.

This chain joins TRBV16 and TRBJ1-2; TCRdb calls TRBD1, which cannot be checked without DNA. Germline assignment: CDR1 KGHSY and CDR2 FQNENV. The CDR3 is 15 amino acids. CDR3 sequence: CASSQLPGSPYGYTF. The variable domain in full, with the rest retrieved from reference TRBV16 and TRBJ1-2, is GEEVAQTPKHLVRGEGQKAKLYCAPIKGHSYVFWYQQVLKNEFKFLISFQNENVFDETGMPKERFSAKCLPNSPCSLEIQATKLEDSAVYFCASSQLPGSPYGYTFGSGTRLTVV.

The V gene is TRBV19, the J gene TRBJ2-4. Looked up from germline, CDR1 is LNHDA and CDR2 is SQIVND (reference sequence). This CDR3 region has 14 residues. The CDR3 loop is CASSMRGAKNIQYF.

The rearrangement joins TRBV10-3 to TRBJ1-1. Germline CDR1 reads ENHRY; CDR2 reads SYGVKD. This CDR3 comprises 12 residues. The CDR3 loop reads CAISPENTEAFF.

V is TRBV9 and J is TRBJ2-7; TCRdb indicates TRBD1, and absent DNA this call remains unverified. The length of the CDR3 is 15 residues. The germline CDR1 and CDR2 sequences are SGDLS and YYNGEE. The CDR3 reads CASSVQPGQSYEQYF.

This rearrangement joins TRBV6-5 to TRBJ1-3; TCRdb's D call, TRBD1, is unchecked because there is no DNA. CDR3 length: 16 residues. The germline gives CDR1 MNHEY, CDR2 SVGAGI. CDR3 region: CASSYHRDDLGNTIYF.

The CDR3 loop is CASTREGARDTQYF. The chain carries TRBV5-4 and TRBJ2-3; TCRdb reports TRBD1, a call that lacks DNA to check it against. The CDR3 length is 14 residues. CDR1 and CDR2 (germline): SGHNT, YYREEE (reference sequence).

The chain joins TRBV29-1 to TRBJ2-7; TCRdb gives TRBD1 as the D gene, but with no DNA this cannot be confirmed. In germline, CDR1 is SQVTM, CDR2 ANQGSEA. The length of the CDR3 is 15 residues. The CDR3 loop reads CSVEDEGTGYYEQYF.

This chain joins TRBV12-3 or TRBV12-4 and TRBJ2-1; TCRdb proposes TRBD2, but this gene call is untestable without DNA. CDR3 length: 15 amino acids. CDR3 sequence: CASSFAGAPSNEQFF.

The genes are TRBV5-1 and TRBJ1-1. The CDR3 is made up of 13 amino acids. Germline V gene lookup returns CDR1 SGHRS and CDR2 YFSETQ. The CDR3 sequence is CASSLEGGRQAFF.

J is TRBJ1-3 and V is TRBV5-1; TCRdb reports TRBD1, a call that lacks DNA to check it against. This CDR3 spans 14 amino acids. CDR1 is SGHRS and CDR2 is YFSETQ in the germline V gene. The CDR3 here is CASSLWGAGNTIYF.

The gene calls are TRBV20-1 and TRBJ2-1; as DNA is missing, the TRBD2 call by TCRdb cannot be tested. The CDR3 runs to 15 residues. Germline V CDR1 and CDR2: DFQATT, SNEGSKA (reference sequence). This CDR3 reads CSARFSSRLGNEQFF.

J is TRBJ2-4 and V is TRBV20-1; absent DNA, TCRdb's TRBD1 call cannot be checked. The CDR3 is 15 amino acids. CDR1 DFQATT and CDR2 SNEGSKA come from the germline V gene (reference sequence). Here the CDR3 reads CSATVRQGQGNIQYF.

The chain joins TRBV7-3 to TRBJ1-1; checking the TCRdb D call of TRBD1 is not possible without DNA. From germline, CDR1 is SGHTA and CDR2 FQGTGA. CDR3 length equals 14 residues. CDR3: CASSKTDIHTEAFF.

The CDR3 reads CATSDLRGGVYEQYF. The rearrangement uses TRBV24-1 and TRBJ2-7; the D call from TCRdb, TRBD2, cannot be confirmed without DNA. This CDR3 is 15 amino acids long. CDR1 is KGHDR and CDR2 is SFDVKD in the germline V gene.